This T cell receptor beta chain was profiled in a study of response to subunit inactivated influenza vaccine. TCRdb reanalysed the RT-PCR reads using MiXCR and keeps one entry per CDR3 protein. The repertoire holds 530,000 or so distinct CDR3 sequences, with less than 15% as singletons. This clonotype was observed at least ten times. Germline values: CDR1 SGHNT, CDR2 YENEEA. The CDR3 is 14 residues long. With 2 bases removed from V and 3 bases from J, the gap between germline ends came to 10 bases. The gene calls are TRBV11-3 and TRBJ2-5, with a possible D match to TRBD2 (6 bases). The receptor was derived from a middle-aged man who received an inactivated influenza vaccine. Sequenced material: PBMCs from blood, taken about 13 days after vaccination. This CDR3 reads CASSLRESEETQYF. CDR3 DNA: TGTGCCAGCAGCTTACGGGAGAGTGAAGAGACCCAGTACTTC.